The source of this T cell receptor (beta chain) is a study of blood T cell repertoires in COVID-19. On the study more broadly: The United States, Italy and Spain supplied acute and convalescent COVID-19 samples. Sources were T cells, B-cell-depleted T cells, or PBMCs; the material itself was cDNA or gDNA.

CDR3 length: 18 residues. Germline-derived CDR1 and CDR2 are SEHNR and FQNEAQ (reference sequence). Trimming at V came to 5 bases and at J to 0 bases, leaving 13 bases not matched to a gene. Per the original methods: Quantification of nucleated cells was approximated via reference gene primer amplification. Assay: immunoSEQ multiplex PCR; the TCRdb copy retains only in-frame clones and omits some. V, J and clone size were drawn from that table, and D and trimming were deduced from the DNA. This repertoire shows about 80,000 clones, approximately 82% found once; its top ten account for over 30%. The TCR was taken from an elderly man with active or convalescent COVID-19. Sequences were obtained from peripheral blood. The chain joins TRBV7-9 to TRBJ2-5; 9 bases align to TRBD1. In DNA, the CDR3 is TGTGCCAGCAGCACGAATAGAGGGGACAGGGTTGACCAAGAGACCCAGTACTTC. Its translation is CASSTNRGDRVDQETQYF.